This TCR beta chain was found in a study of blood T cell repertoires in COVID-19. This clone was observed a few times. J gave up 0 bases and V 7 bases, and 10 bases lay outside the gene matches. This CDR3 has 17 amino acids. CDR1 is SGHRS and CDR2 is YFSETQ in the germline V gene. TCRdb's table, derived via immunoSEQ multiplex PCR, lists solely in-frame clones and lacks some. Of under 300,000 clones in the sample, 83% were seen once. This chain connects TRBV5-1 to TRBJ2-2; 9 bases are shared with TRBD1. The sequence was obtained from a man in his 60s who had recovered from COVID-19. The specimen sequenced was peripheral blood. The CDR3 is CASRYTRTGANTGELFF. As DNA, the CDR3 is TGCGCCAGCCGCTACACTAGGACAGGGGCGAACACCGGGGAGCTGTTTTTT.